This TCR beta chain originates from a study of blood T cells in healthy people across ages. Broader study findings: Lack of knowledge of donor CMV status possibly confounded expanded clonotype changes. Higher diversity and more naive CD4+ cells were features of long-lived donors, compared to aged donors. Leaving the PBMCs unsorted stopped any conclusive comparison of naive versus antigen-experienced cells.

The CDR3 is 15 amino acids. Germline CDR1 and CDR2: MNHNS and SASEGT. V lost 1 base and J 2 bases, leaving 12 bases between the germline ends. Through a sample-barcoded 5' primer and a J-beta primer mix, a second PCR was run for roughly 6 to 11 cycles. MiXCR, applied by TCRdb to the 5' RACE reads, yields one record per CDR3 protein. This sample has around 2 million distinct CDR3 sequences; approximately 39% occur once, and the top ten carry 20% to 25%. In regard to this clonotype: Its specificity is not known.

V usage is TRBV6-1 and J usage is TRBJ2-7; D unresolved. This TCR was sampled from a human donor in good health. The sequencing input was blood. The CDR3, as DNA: TGTGCCAGCAGTGAAGGCGGCCAGATAACCTACGAGCAGTACTTC. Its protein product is CASSEGGQITYEQYF.